The entry below gives a single T cell receptor beta chain sequence along with its context. These data are taken from a study of blood T cell repertoires in COVID-19. Study in general: The samples span acute and convalescent COVID-19 from the United States, Italy and Spain.

Assay: immunoSEQ multiplex PCR; the TCRdb copy retains only in-frame clones and omits some. The table has about 310,000 clones, 89% seen once. V was clipped by 5 bases and J by 0 bases; unmatched bases: 5. This CDR3 is 15 amino acids long. Germline V gene data show CDR1 as SGHTA and CDR2 as FQGTGA. This clonotype was sampled from a man aged 55 to 69 who had recovered from COVID-19. What was sequenced was PBMCs or T cells enriched from blood (not recorded which). V gene TRBV7-3 combines with J gene TRBJ2-7; 9 bases map to TRBD2. CDR3 coding DNA: TGTGCCAGCAGCAGGGAGCGGGGGGCCTCCTACGAGCAGTACTTC. Amino acid sequence: CASSRERGASYEQYF. Full variable domain (rest looked up from reference TRBV7-3 and TRBJ2-7): GAGVSQTPSNKVTEKGKYVELRCDPISGHTALYWYRQSLGQGPEFLIYFQGTGAADDSGLPNDRFFAVRPEGSVSTLKIQRTERGDSAVYLCASSRERGASYEQYFGPGTRLTVT.